The 22 T cell receptor beta chains below come from one sample, sequenced in a study of T-cell reconstitution after alpha-beta-depleted transplantation in children. Unique molecular identifiers featured in how the TCRbeta library was prepared. TCRdb used MiXCR to reprocess the PCR reads, holding one entry per CDR3 protein. The profile shows just over 950,000 distinct CDR3 sequences, about 29% of them singletons. The starting material was PBMCs, mostly from graft donor cells, obtained 360 days after TCRalphabeta/CD19-depleted stem cell transplant. The receptors derive from a boy under two years old who had a stem cell transplant for SCID, so the T cells may come from the graft donor.

This sequence joins TRBV3-1 and TRBJ2-1; D is undetermined. Trimming took off 1 base at V and 2 bases at J, with 12 bases between the two ends. The germline gives CDR1 LGHDT, CDR2 YNNKEL (reference sequence). CDR3 length: 16 residues. The chain's CDR3 is CASSQVFVRAYNEQFF. CDR3 coding DNA: TGTGCCAGCAGCCAAGTTTTTGTCCGAGCCTACAATGAGCAGTTCTTC.

The chain joins TRBV28 to TRBJ2-7; D is tentatively TRBD1 or TRBD2 (5 bases each). This CDR3 is built from 15 residues. Trimming took off 0 bases at V and 4 bases at J, with 13 bases between the two ends. Germline loops: CDR1 MDHEN, CDR2 SYDVKM. CDR3 nucleotide sequence: TGTGCCAGCAGTTTATGGGGACCGTCACAGTACGAGCAGTACTTC. This gives the protein CASSLWGPSQYEQYF.

The chain uses TRBV5-1 and TRBJ2-1; 11 bases agree with TRBD2. This CDR3 is built from 14 residues. Germline loops: CDR1 SGHRS, CDR2 YFSETQ. V lost 7 bases and J lost 6; bases outside the gene matches: 6. Here the CDR3 reads CASGRTSGGNEQFF. DNA of the CDR3: TGCGCCAGCGGCCGAACTAGCGGGGGCAATGAGCAGTTCTTC.

This clonotype was seen a few times. The genes are TRBV20-1 and TRBJ2-3; D might be TRBD2 (5 bases). The germline gives CDR1 DFQATT, CDR2 SNEGSKA (reference sequence). Trimming took 2 bases from V and 2 from J, leaving 17 bases between them. CDR3 size: 16 residues. Here the CDR3 reads CSARRGYSVNTDTQYF. The CDR3 nucleotides are TGCAGTGCTAGAAGAGGGTACTCGGTGAACACAGATACGCAGTATTTT.

Remarks on this clonotype: The CDR3 does not close with the conserved phenylalanine or tryptophan, likely indicating a read error. This chain links TRBV27 with TRBJ1-5; TRBD1 agrees at 10 bases. The CDR3 contains 14 residues. Germline V gene sequence: CDR1 MNHEY, CDR2 SMNVEV (reference sequence). With 6 bases clipped from V and 9 bases from J, the junction kept 8 bases outside the gene matches. The CDR3 protein is CASSGTGDRRPQHI. As DNA, the CDR3 is TGTGCCAGCAGCGGGACAGGGGATAGGAGGCCCCAGCATATT.

This clonotype has just a few counts. The chain employs TRBV4-1 and TRBJ1-1, with D tentatively TRBD1 (6 bases). V was pared by 4 bases and J by 3 bases, with 9 bases between. The length of the CDR3 is 13 residues. CDR1 is MGHRA, CDR2 YSYEKL, per germline. CDR3 residues: CASSPGQHTEAFF. CDR3 coding DNA: TGCGCCAGCAGCCCCGGACAGCACACTGAAGCTTTCTTT.

In nucleotides, the CDR3 is TGTGCCAGCAGTTTATACGACAGGGGGCGGAGCACAGATACGCAGTATTTT. Residues: CASSLYDRGRSTDTQYF. This chain uses TRBV27 with TRBJ2-3, with 10 bases aligning to TRBD1. Trimming removed 1 base from V and 0 bases from J; junction bases left unmatched: 4. The length of the CDR3 is 17 residues. From germline, CDR1 is MNHEY and CDR2 SMNVEV (reference sequence).

The J gene is TRBJ1-1, the V gene TRBV28; a weak D match, TRBD1 (5 bases). Trimming removed 3 bases from V and 0 bases from J, with 20 bases in between. Germline lookup yields CDR1 MDHEN and CDR2 SYDVKM. CDR3 size: 18 residues. The CDR3 sequence: CASSFLGRWGRMNTEAFF. The CDR3 DNA follows: TGTGCCAGCAGTTTCCTGGGCCGGTGGGGGAGAATGAACACTGAAGCTTTCTTT. Looking up the rest from reference TRBV28 and TRBJ1-1 gives the full variable domain: DVKVTQSSRYLVKRTGEKVFLECVQDMDHENMFWYRQDPGLGLRLIYFSYDVKMKEKGDIPEGYSVSREKKERFSLILESASTNQTSMYLCASSFLGRWGRMNTEAFFGQGTRLTVV.

V gene TRBV5-1 combines with J gene TRBJ2-1; the match to TRBD2 covers 7 bases. Germline assignment: CDR1 SGHRS and CDR2 YFSETQ. CDR3 length: 16 residues. Unmatched junction bases numbered 6, after V lost 3 bases and J lost 0 bases. The DNA for the CDR3 is TGCGCCAGCAGCTCCCCCCAGCGGGGCTCCTACAATGAGCAGTTCTTC. Its translation: CASSSPQRGSYNEQFF.

J is TRBJ1-2 and V is TRBV5-1; 8 bases map to TRBD1. J gave up 3 bases and V 0 bases, and 10 bases lay outside the gene matches. CDR3 length equals 17 residues. Germline-derived CDR1 and CDR2 are SGHRS and YFSETQ. The CDR3 nucleotides are TGCGCCAGCAGCTTGGCCTCCGGGACAGGAAAGTACTATGGCTACACCTTC. Its translation is CASSLASGTGKYYGYTF.

This clonotype has a handful of counts. The chain uses TRBV27 and TRBJ2-7; 8 bases match TRBD1. V was pared by 2 bases and J by 6 bases, with 6 bases of the junction left unmatched. In germline, CDR1 is MNHEY, CDR2 SMNVEV (reference sequence). This CDR3 has 14 amino acids. CDR3 in amino acids: CASSLAQGVSEQYF. Here the CDR3 DNA reads TGTGCCAGCAGTTTAGCACAGGGGGTGAGCGAGCAGTACTTC.

This clonotype was seen only a few times. The CDR3 DNA sequence: TGTGCCAGCAGTTACTCCCTAGCTACCTTATCGTGGGAGCAGTACTTC. Translation: CASSYSLATLSWEQYF. The chain uses TRBV6-5 and TRBJ2-7; perhaps TRBD2 as D (5 bases). V shed 0 bases and J shed 7 bases, with 19 bases lying between them. This CDR3 is 16 amino acids long. Germline CDR1 reads MNHEY; CDR2 reads SVGAGI.

J is TRBJ2-7 and V is TRBV20-1; 8 positions agree with TRBD2. V lost 6 bases and J lost 4; bases outside the gene matches: 11. The CDR3 is 14 amino acids. CDR1 is DFQATT and CDR2 is SNEGSKA in the germline V gene (reference sequence). CDR3 DNA sequence: TGCAGTGCCACACCCCGGGGGGGCCTATACGAGCAGTACTTC. This codes for CSATPRGGLYEQYF.

This clonotype has just a few counts. V is TRBV28 and J is TRBJ2-7, with 7 bases that match TRBD1. Germline CDR1 is MDHEN and CDR2 is SYDVKM. V trimming: 4 bases; J trimming: 1 base; junction bases outside the gene matches: 7. The CDR3 consists of 15 residues. This CDR3 is CASSSPRQGSYEQYF. CDR3 sequence (DNA): TGTGCCAGCAGTTCCCCTAGACAGGGTTCCTACGAGCAGTACTTC.

The genes are TRBV6-5 and TRBJ1-4; a weak D match, TRBD1 (5 bases). Germline V gene sequence: CDR1 MNHEY, CDR2 SVGAGI. The CDR3 is 15 amino acids. V was cut by 1 base and J by 3 bases, with 9 bases left in between. CDR3 DNA: TGTGCCAGCAGTTACTGGGCAGGGTCTAATGAAAAACTGTTTTTT. Translating gives CASSYWAGSNEKLFF.

This clonotype has ten or more counts. The chain is built from TRBV10-3 and TRBJ2-7; no definite D call. From germline, CDR1 is ENHRY and CDR2 SYGVKD. V dropped 4 bases and J dropped 4 bases, with 17 bases sitting between them. The CDR3 loop spans 15 amino acids. In DNA, the CDR3 is TGTGCCATCAGTGCTCGGGTCCAGGCCGGGTACGAGCAGTACTTC. Protein product: CAISARVQAGYEQYF.

This clonotype has just a few counts. The chain combines TRBV20-1 with TRBJ2-1; TRBD2 matches at 11 bases. This CDR3 is 19 amino acids long. Germline V gene lookup returns CDR1 DFQATT and CDR2 SNEGSKA (reference sequence). With 7 bases clipped from V and 4 bases from J, the junction kept 21 bases outside the gene matches. The CDR3 region has the DNA TGCAGTGGTTTATCCCGGGACAGAGCTAGCGGGGGGTCATACAATGAGCAGTTCTTC. It translates to CSGLSRDRASGGSYNEQFF.

This chain connects TRBV20-1 to TRBJ2-1; unclear D gene. Trimming shortened V by 2 bases and J by 2 bases, and 10 bases separated the two germline ends. This CDR3 region has 14 residues. Germline V gene sequence: CDR1 DFQATT, CDR2 SNEGSKA (reference sequence). CDR3 in DNA: TGCAGTGCTAGACGGCGCCTCCCCTACAATGAGCAGTTCTTC. Amino acids: CSARRRLPYNEQFF.

This clonotype appeared a few times. The chain employs TRBV6-2 or TRBV6-3 and TRBJ1-4; 8 positions agree with TRBD1. V shed 6 bases, J shed 10 bases, and the junction held 16 bases outside the gene matches. The V gene's germline CDR1 is MNHEY and CDR2 SVGEGT. The CDR3 runs to 16 residues. The CDR3 DNA sequence: TGTGCCAGCAGACCCTCGGGACAGGCAATCGCTAGAAAACTGTTTTTT. This gives the protein CASRPSGQAIARKLFF.

V usage is TRBV4-1 and J usage is TRBJ2-5; D ambiguous. CDR1 is MGHRA, CDR2 YSYEKL, per germline. Trimming took off 4 bases at V and 1 base at J, with 10 bases between the two ends. This CDR3 has 14 residues. DNA of the CDR3: TGCGCCAGCAGCCCTCATATGACCCAAGAGACCCAGTACTTC. Its protein is CASSPHMTQETQYF.

This sequence joins TRBV4-2 and TRBJ1-6, with 7 bases that match TRBD1. Germline lookup yields CDR1 LGHNA and CDR2 YNFKEQ. The CDR3 is 15 amino acids. V lost 4 bases and J lost 5; bases outside the gene matches: 5. The CDR3 bases are TGTGCCAGCAGCCCGGGGACAGAGGATAATTCACCCCTCCACTTT. Its translation: CASSPGTEDNSPLHF.

This clonotype came up a few times. This chain links TRBV5-1 with TRBJ1-6; D not resolved. Trimming removed 3 bases at V and 9 bases at J, with 13 bases between. This CDR3 is 14 amino acids long. Germline lookup yields CDR1 SGHRS and CDR2 YFSETQ. CDR3 amino acids: CASSWSASASPLHF. Written as DNA, the CDR3 is TGCGCCAGCAGCTGGTCGGCGTCCGCTTCACCCCTCCACTTT.